This is a list of T cell receptor beta chains from one sample in a study of cytomegalovirus exposure and HLA in healthy donors. Only in-frame clones appear in the TCRdb table, and some are missing; sequencing was by immunoSEQ multiplex PCR. This table has under 200,000 clones, about four fifths appearing once. Sequencing was done on a sample of PBMCs. Every receptor here comes from a woman aged 45-59 years in good health and CMV-seronegative. Each CDR3 is given without its conserved first and last residue. The D gene is left open where the match is weak.

V	D	CDR3
TRBV5-4	.	ASSFSGVKNTEAF
TRBV5-4	TRBD1	ASSQQGSSSPLH
TRBV10-3	TRBD2	AIRTTSGSTGELF
TRBV4-3	TRBD2	ASSQFYSGGTDTQY
TRBV6-1	TRBD2	ASRPSGRINYEQY
TRBV5-1	TRBD2	ASSLGLASGGEQF
TRBV6-5	.	ASKPPGVGGELF
TRBV5-1	TRBD1	ASSLAWTGDGDGYT
TRBV18	TRBD1	ASSPPGTGGAYGEQF
TRBV15	.	ATSRDRTGTYNEQF
TRBV6-1	.	ASSEAPRGGSYT
TRBV28	.	ASSGGTGTYEQY
TRBV9	.	ASSVARDYGYT
TRBV10-1	.	ATSPHQRGNEQF
TRBV11-2	TRBD2	ASSFQLAGVDEQY
TRBV7-9	.	ASSLGVGDTGELF
TRBV4-2	TRBD2	ASSQDWKYRLAGGPQETQY
TRBV5-1	TRBD1	ASSSLLRGQVFNEQF
TRBV7-2	TRBD1	ASSLRQGANQPQH
TRBV2	.	ASSVLSPSANEQY
TRBV11-2	.	ASSFSAYSGANVLT
TRBV28	TRBD2	ASSPLGLAGVNEQF
TRBV6-1	.	ASSPDIWEKLF